This entry concerns a single T cell receptor beta chain. As yet, its antigen is unknown. This entry belongs to a study of shared clonotypes between healthy human individuals. Findings of the study overall: The genetic and exposure-history diversity represented was limited by few donors.

Between the trimmed V and J ends, which lost 1 base and 6 bases, there was a span of 10 bases. This CDR3 comprises 13 residues. The V gene's germline CDR1 is SEHNR and CDR2 FQNEAQ (reference sequence). Researchers ran the assay at a deep level. The protocol was immunoSEQ multiplex PCR, while the TCRdb copy is restricted to in-frame clones and leaves out a portion. The table shows about 480,000 clones, with over 60% occurring only once. Caucasian adults living in Nashville, Tennessee, provided all samples. With unsorted samples, genomic DNA was obtained from approximately 96 million PBMCs. Sequenced: PBMCs. This chain joins TRBV7-9 and TRBJ2-7; TRBD1 might be the D (6 bases). The TCR originated in a woman aged 35 to 49 in good health. Some clones in this sample may be carry-over from other donors' samples. The CDR3 sequence is CASSLGQGREQYF. The CDR3, as DNA: TGTGCCAGCAGCTTAGGTCAGGGGCGCGAGCAGTACTTC.